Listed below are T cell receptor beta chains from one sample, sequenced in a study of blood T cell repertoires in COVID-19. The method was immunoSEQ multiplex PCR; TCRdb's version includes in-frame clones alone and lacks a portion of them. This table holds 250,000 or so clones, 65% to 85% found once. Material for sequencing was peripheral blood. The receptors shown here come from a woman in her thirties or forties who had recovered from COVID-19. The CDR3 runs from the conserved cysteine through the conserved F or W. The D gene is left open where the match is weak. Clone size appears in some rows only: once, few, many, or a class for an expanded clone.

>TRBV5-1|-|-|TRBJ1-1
CASKTGNTEAFF
TGCGCCAGCAAGACAGGGAACACTGAAGCTTTCTTT
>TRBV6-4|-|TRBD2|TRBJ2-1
CASRLAGGTHNEQFF
TGTGCCAGCAGGCTAGCGGGGGGGACCCACAATGAGCAGTTCTTC
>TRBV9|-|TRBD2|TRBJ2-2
CASSVIGLATGELFF
TGTGCCAGCAGCGTAATAGGACTAGCGACCGGGGAGCTGTTTTTT
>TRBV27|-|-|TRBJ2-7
CASSNTGPEQYF
TGTGCCAGCAGTAACACAGGGCCCGAGCAGTACTTC
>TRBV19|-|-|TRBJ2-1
CASSILGPASPYNEQFF
TGTGCCAGTAGTATACTAGGGCCGGCTAGCCCCTACAATGAGCAGTTCTTC
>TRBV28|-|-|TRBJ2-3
CASSFRDLGLDTQYF
TGTGCCAGCAGTTTCCGGGATCTTGGGCTAGATACGCAGTATTTT
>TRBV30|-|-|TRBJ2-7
CAWSFGTPPYEQYF
TGTGCCTGGAGCTTCGGGACACCTCCCTACGAGCAGTACTTC
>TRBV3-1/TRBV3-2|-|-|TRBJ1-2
CASSQDRLSGDYGYTF
TGTGCCAGCAGCCAAGACAGGCTTTCAGGGGACTATGGCTACACCTTC
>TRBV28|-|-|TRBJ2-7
CASSPPGTLSSYEQYF
TGTGCCAGCAGTCCCCCGGGGACATTGAGCTCCTACGAGCAGTACTTC
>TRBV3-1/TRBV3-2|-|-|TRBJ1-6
CASSQDVRGSYNSPLHF
TGTGCCAGCAGCCAAGATGTGAGAGGATCCTATAATTCACCCCTCCACTTT
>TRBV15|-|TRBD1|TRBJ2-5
CATSRGQGETQYF
TGTGCCACCAGCAGAGGACAGGGGGAGACCCAGTACTTC
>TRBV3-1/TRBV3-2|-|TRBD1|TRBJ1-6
CASSSTGGVDSPLHF
TGTGCCAGCAGCTCTACAGGGGGCGTTGATTCACCCCTCCACTTT
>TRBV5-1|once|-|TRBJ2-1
CASGAQNSVDNEQFF
TGCGCCAGCGGGGCCCAAAACAGTGTGGACAATGAGCAGTTCTTC
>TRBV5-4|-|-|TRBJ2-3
CASSSRDKNTDTQYF
TGTGCCAGCAGCTCCCGGGACAAAAACACAGATACGCAGTATTTT
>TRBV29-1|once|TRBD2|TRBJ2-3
CSAGTSGGANEYF
TGCAGCGCAGGGACTAGCGGGGGGGCAAACGAGTATTTT
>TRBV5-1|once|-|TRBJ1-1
CASSLVEGSNTEAFF
TGCGCCAGCAGCTTGGTCGAGGGTTCGAACACTGAAGCTTTCTTT
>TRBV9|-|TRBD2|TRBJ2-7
CASSGGTSGYEQYF
TGTGCCAGCAGCGGGGGGACTAGCGGCTACGAGCAGTACTTC
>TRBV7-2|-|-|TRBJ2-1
CASSDSAGSSYNEQFF
TGTGCCAGCAGCGACTCGGCGGGGAGCTCCTACAATGAGCAGTTCTTC
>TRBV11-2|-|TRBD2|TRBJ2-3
CASSLLAGHTDTQYF
TGTGCCAGCAGCTTACTAGCGGGGCATACGGATACGCAGTATTTT
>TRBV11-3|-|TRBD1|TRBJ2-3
CASSPGGSVGTQYF
TGTGCCAGCAGTCCAGGGGGCTCCGTCGGGACGCAGTATTTT
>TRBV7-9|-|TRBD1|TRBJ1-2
CASSPQDRVGANYGYTF
TGTGCCAGCAGCCCCCAAGACAGGGTCGGGGCTAACTATGGCTACACCTTC
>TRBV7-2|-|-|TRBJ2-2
CASSPDSVNTGELFF
TGTGCCAGCAGCCCGGACAGCGTGAACACCGGGGAGCTGTTTTTT
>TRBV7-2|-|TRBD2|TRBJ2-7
CASSLFFAGGREQYF
TGTGCCAGCAGCTTATTTTTCGCGGGGGGGAGGGAGCAGTACTTC
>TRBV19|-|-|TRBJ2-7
CASSLHTGYEQYF
TGTGCCAGTAGTCTACACACGGGCTACGAGCAGTACTTC
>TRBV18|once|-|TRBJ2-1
CASSSLGGPLYEQFF
TGTGCCAGCTCATCTTTGGGGGGACCCCTCTATGAGCAGTTCTTC
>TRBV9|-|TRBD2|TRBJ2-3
CASSVATRLAGEYPSTDTQYF
TGTGCCAGCAGCGTAGCTACCAGACTAGCGGGGGAGTACCCTAGCACAGATACGCAGTATTTT
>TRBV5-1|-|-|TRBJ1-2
CASSLVGGVAGYTF
TGCGCCAGCAGCTTGGTCGGGGGGGTCGCTGGCTACACCTTC
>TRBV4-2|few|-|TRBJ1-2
CASSSDPANYGYTF
TGTGCCAGCAGCTCCGATCCAGCTAACTATGGCTACACCTTC
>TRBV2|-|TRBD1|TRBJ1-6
CASKTRQGDSSPLHF
TGTGCCAGCAAGACCAGACAGGGGGATAGTTCACCCCTCCACTTT
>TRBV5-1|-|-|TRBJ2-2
CASSRSDSRNTGELFF
TGCGCCAGCAGCCGGTCGGACAGTAGGAACACCGGGGAGCTGTTTTTT
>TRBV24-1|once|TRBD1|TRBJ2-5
CATSDVDLRTGVGLRETQYF
TGTGCCACCAGTGATGTGGATTTGAGGACAGGGGTAGGGTTAAGAGAGACCCAGTACTTC
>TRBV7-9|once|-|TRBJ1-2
CASSWVGLYGYTF
TGTGCCAGCAGCTGGGTCGGACTCTATGGCTACACCTTC
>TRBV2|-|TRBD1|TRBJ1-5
CASLRGQGINQPQHF
TGTGCCAGCCTTCGGGGACAGGGTATCAATCAGCCCCAGCATTTT
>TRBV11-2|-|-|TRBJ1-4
CASSLSTSQPREKLFF
TGTGCCAGCAGCTTATCTACTAGCCAGCCCCGGGAAAAACTGTTTTTT
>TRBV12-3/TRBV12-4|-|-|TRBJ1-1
CASSLGQNTEAFF
TGTGCCAGCAGTTTGGGGCAGAACACTGAAGCTTTCTTT
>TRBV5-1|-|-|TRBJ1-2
CASRGGGRNYGYTF
TGCGCCAGCAGAGGCGGGGGGAGGAACTATGGCTACACCTTC
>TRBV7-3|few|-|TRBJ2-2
CASSSGASLTGELFF
TGTGCCAGCAGTAGTGGGGCCTCATTGACCGGGGAGCTGTTTTTT
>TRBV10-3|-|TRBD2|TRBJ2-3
CAIGGTSISVDTQYF
TGTGCCATCGGGGGGACTAGCATTTCAGTAGATACGCAGTATTTT
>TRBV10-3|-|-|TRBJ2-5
CAISQGGDETQYF
TGTGCCATCAGTCAGGGAGGTGACGAGACCCAGTACTTC
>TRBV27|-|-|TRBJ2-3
CASSLYGGQRTDTQYF
TGTGCCAGCAGTTTATACGGGGGGCAGAGGACAGATACGCAGTATTTT
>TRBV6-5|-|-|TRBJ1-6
CASSYRLGAGSPLHF
TGTGCCAGCAGTTACAGGCTGGGGGCAGGGTCACCCCTCCACTTT
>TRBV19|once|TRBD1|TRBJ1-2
CASRTWIAGQSYGYTF
TGTGCCAGCAGGACTTGGATAGCGGGACAGTCCTATGGCTACACCTTC
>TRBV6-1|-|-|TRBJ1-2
CASSERAGGYTF
TGTGCCAGCAGTGAACGCGCAGGGGGCTACACCTTC
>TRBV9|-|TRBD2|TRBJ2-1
CASSQRSGGATINEHEQFF
TGTGCCAGCAGTCAGAGAAGCGGGGGGGCCACGATCAATGAACACGAGCAGTTCTTC
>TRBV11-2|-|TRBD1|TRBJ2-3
CASSFSGQYTDTQYF
TGTGCCAGCAGCTTTTCGGGACAGTACACAGATACGCAGTATTTT
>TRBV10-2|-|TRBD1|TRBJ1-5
CASSESSGGESPQHF
TGCGCCAGCAGTGAGTCATCAGGGGGCGAATCACCCCAGCATTTT
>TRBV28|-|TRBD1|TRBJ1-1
CASSSTGGRTEAFF
TGTGCCAGCAGTTCCACAGGGGGAAGGACTGAAGCTTTCTTT
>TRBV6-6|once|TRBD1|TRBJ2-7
CASSYYRTGSAYEQYF
TGTGCCAGCAGTTACTATCGGACAGGGTCCGCCTACGAGCAGTACTTC
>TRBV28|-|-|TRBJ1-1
CASRTSQFSKAFF
TGTGCCAGCAGGACTTCGCAGTTCTCAAAAGCTTTCTTT
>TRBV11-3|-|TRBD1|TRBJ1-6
CASSLDVMGQANSPLHF
TGTGCCAGCAGCTTAGATGTTATGGGACAGGCCAATTCACCCCTCCACTTT
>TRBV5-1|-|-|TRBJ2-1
CASSKRRAAGKDYNEQFF
TGCGCCAGCAGCAAACGACGGGCCGCAGGGAAAGACTACAATGAGCAGTTCTTC
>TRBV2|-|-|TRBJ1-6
CASSEGEVWQFNSPLHF
TGTGCCAGCAGTGAGGGAGAGGTCTGGCAGTTTAATTCACCCCTCCACTTT
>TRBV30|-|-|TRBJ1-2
CAWRRDGGGYTF
TGTGCCTGGAGGCGGGACGGCGGTGGCTACACCTTC
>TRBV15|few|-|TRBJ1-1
CATSRDLGQMNTEAFF
TGTGCCACCAGCAGAGATCTGGGCCAGATGAACACTGAAGCTTTCTTT
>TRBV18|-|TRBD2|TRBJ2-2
CASSPGLALNTGELFF
TGTGCCAGCTCCCCCGGACTAGCCCTGAACACCGGGGAGCTGTTTTTT
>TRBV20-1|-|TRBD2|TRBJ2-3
CSASPGTSSLDTQYF
TGCAGTGCTAGTCCCGGGACTAGTAGTTTGGATACGCAGTATTTT
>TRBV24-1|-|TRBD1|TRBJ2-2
CATSDWVAGQGAGSGELFF
TGTGCCACCAGTGATTGGGTTGCTGGACAGGGGGCAGGATCCGGGGAGCTGTTTTTT
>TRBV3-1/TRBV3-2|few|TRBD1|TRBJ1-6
CASSRQGGHSPLHF
TGTGCCAGCAGCCGACAGGGGGGACATTCACCCCTCCACTTT
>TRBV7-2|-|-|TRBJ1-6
CASSSDRFSPLHF
TGTGCCAGCAGCTCGGACAGATTTTCACCCCTCCACTTT